These 5 T cell receptor beta chains were all obtained from the same sample, sequenced in a study of cytomegalovirus exposure and HLA in healthy donors. The PCR used 60 Vbeta and 13 Jbeta primers. The protocol was immunoSEQ multiplex PCR, while the TCRdb copy is restricted to in-frame clones and leaves out a portion. The sample holds over 95,000 clones, under 85% seen once. Source material: PBMCs. These receptors were taken from a man aged 35-49 years in good health and CMV-seropositive.

This clone was observed a handful of times. A junction end diverges from the germline sequence, so it may reflect a read error. The rearrangement joins TRBV7-9 to TRBJ2-3; 15 nucleotides agree with TRBD2. In germline, CDR1 is SEHNR, CDR2 FQNEAQ (reference sequence). The CDR3 covers 17 residues. Here the CDR3 reads CSSSLGGLAGGVYTQYF. The CDR3 nucleotides read TGTTCCAGCAGCTTAGGGGGACTAGCGGGGGGAGTATATACGCAGTATTTT. Filled out from reference TRBV7-9 and TRBJ2-3, the complete variable domain reads DTGVSQNPRHKITKRGQNVTFRCDPISEHNRLYWYRQTLGQGPEFLTYFQNEAQLEKSRLLSDRFSAERPKGSFSTLEIQRTEQGDSAMYLCSSSLGGLAGGVYTQYFGPGTRLTVL.

V and J are TRBV5-1 and TRBJ2-3; 7 bases are shared with TRBD1. This CDR3 region has 17 residues. J lost 3 bases, V lost 4 bases, and 14 bases had no gene match. CDR1 SGHRS and CDR2 YFSETQ come from the germline V gene. The CDR3 spells CASSDPRGQVFTDTQYF. CDR3 coding DNA: TGCGCCAGCAGCGATCCCCGAGGACAGGTTTTTACAGATACGCAGTATTTT.

The chain recombines TRBV6-5 with TRBJ2-5; TRBD1 agrees at 10 bases. The V segment lost 6 bases and the J segment 5 bases; nucleotides outside the gene matches: 9. Germline V gives CDR1 MNHEY, CDR2 SVGAGI. CDR3 size: 15 residues. CDR3 loop: CASSRRDRGLETQYF. The CDR3 DNA reads as TGTGCCAGCAGCCGCAGGGACAGGGGTTTGGAGACCCAGTACTTC.

The V and J genes are TRBV15 and TRBJ1-5; 12 nucleotides align to TRBD1. The germline V gene has CDR1 LNHNV and CDR2 YYDKDF (reference sequence). The CDR3 runs to 18 residues. After removal of 0 bases from V and 6 bases from J, the junction contained 9 bases not matched to a gene. The chain's CDR3 is CATSRDPAGTGGGQPQHF. CDR3 nucleotides: TGTGCCACCAGCAGAGATCCGGCCGGGACAGGGGGCGGTCAGCCCCAGCATTTT.

V usage is TRBV9 and J usage is TRBJ2-3, with 12 positions matching TRBD1. Germline assignment: CDR1 SGDLS and CDR2 YYNGEE. J lost 4 bases, V lost 0 bases, and 3 bases had no gene match. CDR3 length: 16 residues. Here the CDR3 DNA reads TGTGCCAGCAGCGTAGAGGGGACAGGGGGCGCAGATACGCAGTATTTT. This sequence encodes CASSVEGTGGADTQYF.